These 30 T cell receptor beta chains came from one sample sequenced in a study of CD8 T cells in ankylosing spondylitis. MiXCR, applied by TCRdb to the 5' RACE reads, yields one record per CDR3 protein. The sample holds a few hundred thousand distinct CDR3 sequences; 20% to 25% are singletons and the top ten take about 12%. The sample taken for sequencing was blood, either unsorted or a sorted T cell fraction (not recorded which). These receptor sequences come from a male donor with ankylosing spondylitis or in good health (not recorded which).

In its sample, this clonotype was seen a few times. The rearrangement links TRBV12-3 or TRBV12-4 to TRBJ2-7; D may match TRBD1 or TRBD2 (7 bases each). The CDR3 is 14 residues long. The V end was cut by 5 bases, the J end by 5 bases, with 16 bases between. The CDR3 sequence is CASSPAQGGDEQYF. The CDR3 DNA reads as TGTGCCAGCAGTCCAGCCCAGGGGGGGGACGAGCAGTACTTC.

The chain links TRBV5-6 to TRBJ2-7; no firm D call. The CDR3 totals 13 residues. CDR1 is SGHDT and CDR2 is YYEEEE in the germline V gene. V gave up 4 bases and J gave up 4 bases, with 12 bases separating them. This CDR3 is CASSPEGRYEQYF. CDR3 nucleotides: TGTGCCAGCAGCCCGGAAGGTCGATACGAGCAGTACTTC.

This clonotype was counted a few times. V gene TRBV11-2 combines with J gene TRBJ2-3, with 11 bases lining up with TRBD1. This CDR3 is 19 amino acids long. Germline CDR1 SGHAT, CDR2 FQNNGV. The V gene end was trimmed by 8 bases and the J gene end by 3 bases; junction bases not matched to a gene: 19. The CDR3 sequence is CASEDRGRKGRIGTDTQYF. CDR3 coding DNA: TGTGCCAGCGAGGACAGGGGGCGAAAGGGAAGAATAGGGACAGATACGCAGTATTTT. Combining the CDR3 with reference TRBV11-2 and TRBJ2-3 gives the whole variable domain EAGVAQSPRYKIIEKRQSVAFWCNPISGHATLYWYQQILGQGPKLLIQFQNNGVVDDSQLPKDRFSAERLKGVDSTLKIQPAKLEDSAVYLCASEDRGRKGRIGTDTQYFGPGTRLTVL.

The V and J genes are TRBV7-9 and TRBJ2-1, with TRBD2 identical over 8 bases. V gave up 5 bases and J gave up 9 bases; unmatched junction bases: 3. Looked up from germline, CDR1 is SEHNR and CDR2 is FQNEAQ (reference sequence). CDR3 length: 12 residues. The CDR3 bases are TGTGCCAGCAGCGCCGGGACTAGTGAGCAGTTCTTC. Translation gives CASSAGTSEQFF.

This clonotype was seen many times. The chain recombines TRBV25-1 with TRBJ2-7, with 7 bases identical to TRBD2. CDR3 length: 13 amino acids. CDR1 is MGHDK, CDR2 SYGVNS, per germline. V lost 6 bases and J lost 4; bases outside the gene matches: 6. The CDR3 sequence is CASSRGVGYEQYF. The DNA of the CDR3 is TGTGCCAGCAGCCGGGGGGTGGGATACGAGCAGTACTTC.

The V call is TRBV6-1, the J call TRBJ2-5; 10 bases fit TRBD2. The germline CDR1 and CDR2 sequences are MNHNS and SASEGT. Losses at the gene ends were 6 bases for V and 5 bases for J; bases not matched to a gene: 3. The CDR3 runs to 13 residues. CDR3 region: CASRDSGGETQYF. The CDR3 coding sequence is TGTGCCAGCAGGGATAGCGGGGGGGAGACCCAGTACTTC.

This clonotype was counted many times. CDR3: CASSATGELFF. The CDR3 DNA reads TGTGCCAGCAGCGCGACCGGGGAGCTGTTTTTT. The chain employs TRBV12-3 or TRBV12-4 and TRBJ2-2; D gene unclear. The ends were cut back, 6 bases at V and 5 bases at J, with 4 bases in the middle. The CDR3 extends over 11 amino acids.

This clonotype has only a few counts. V and J are TRBV10-2 and TRBJ2-3; no clear D gene. This CDR3 has 14 residues. Germline loops: CDR1 WSHSY, CDR2 SAAADI. V lost 10 bases, J lost 2 bases, and 16 bases lay in between. In DNA, the CDR3 is TGCGCCACTTCTCAGATCCGGTACACAGATACGCAGTATTTT. Translated: CATSQIRYTDTQYF.

CDR3 region: CAKSAGITEAFF. The CDR3, as DNA: TGTGCCAAGAGTGCAGGTATCACTGAAGCTTTCTTT. The chain combines TRBV2 with TRBJ1-1, with D hard to call. This CDR3 region has 12 residues. Germline CDR1 is SNHLY and CDR2 is FYNNEI. Trimming pared 10 bases from V and 4 bases from J, leaving 13 bases between.

This clonotype was counted only a few times. The chain carries TRBV24-1 and TRBJ2-1; D is uncertain. V was trimmed by 4 bases and J by 7 bases, leaving 7 bases between them. This CDR3 has 12 amino acids. Germline CDR1 KGHDR, CDR2 SFDVKD. The CDR3 here is CATSEAPNEQFF. The CDR3 nucleotides are TGTGCCACCAGTGAGGCCCCAAATGAGCAGTTCTTC.

The chain uses TRBV27 and TRBJ2-7; 7 positions agree with TRBD1. Germline CDR1 reads MNHEY; CDR2 reads SMNVEV (reference sequence). The V gene end was trimmed by 6 bases and the J gene end by 6 bases; junction bases not matched to a gene: 11. This CDR3 comprises 14 residues. The CDR3 DNA follows: TGTGCCAGCAGGCCCGACCGGGACAGTGGCGAGCAGTACTTC. Amino acids: CASRPDRDSGEQYF.

The chain couples TRBV6-2 or TRBV6-3 to TRBJ2-3, with 7 bases matching TRBD2. Germline V gives CDR1 MNHEY, CDR2 SVGEGT. There are 15 residues in the CDR3. The ends lost 7 bases at V and 5 bases at J; junction bases unmatched: 12. The CDR3 is CASTTGGGSEDTQYF. DNA of the CDR3: TGTGCCAGCACCACCGGCGGGGGTTCGGAAGATACGCAGTATTTT.

The chain employs TRBV27 and TRBJ2-3; 9 bases line up with TRBD2. Germline CDR1 and CDR2: MNHEY and SMNVEV (reference sequence). The V gene end was trimmed by 3 bases and the J gene end by 2 bases; junction bases not matched to a gene: 3. CDR3 length: 15 residues. DNA of the CDR3: TGTGCCAGCAGTTTGAGCGGGGGGTACACAGATACGCAGTATTTT. As protein: CASSLSGGYTDTQYF.

This clonotype was found a few times. The chain carries TRBV6-1 and TRBJ2-3, with 7 bases matching TRBD1. The trim removed 1 base at V and 5 bases at J, leaving 3 bases unmatched. Germline V CDR1 and CDR2: MNHNS, SASEGT. CDR3 size: 14 residues. The CDR3 sequence is CASSEGQGVDTQYF. As DNA, the CDR3 is TGTGCCAGCAGTGAAGGTCAGGGGGTAGATACGCAGTATTTT.

This clonotype was counted between two and nine times. The rearrangement links TRBV29-1 to TRBJ1-2; TRBD1 aligns across 7 bases. Germline CDR1 is SQVTM and CDR2 is ANQGSEA. The V and J ends lost 8 bases and 3 bases, in that order; junction bases with no gene match: 6. The CDR3 loop spans 12 amino acids. CDR3 amino acids: CSTEGADYGYTF. CDR3 in DNA: TGCAGCACAGAGGGGGCTGACTATGGCTACACCTTC.

This clonotype has a handful of counts. This chain joins TRBV28 and TRBJ2-2, with 11 nucleotides matching TRBD1. CDR1 and CDR2 (germline): MDHEN, SYDVKM. The V segment lost 6 bases and the J segment 6 bases; nucleotides outside the gene matches: 6. CDR3 length: 15 residues. The CDR3 reads CASSPRGQGAGELFF. The CDR3 nucleotides read TGTGCCAGCAGCCCAAGGGGACAGGGGGCCGGGGAGCTGTTTTTT.

This clonotype was seen a few times. The rearrangement uses TRBV20-1 and TRBJ2-3; 7 bases fit TRBD2. Germline loops: CDR1 DFQATT, CDR2 SNEGSKA (reference sequence). This CDR3 is 13 amino acids long. J lost 6 bases, V lost 6 bases, and 9 bases had no gene match. The CDR3 region has the DNA TGCAGTGCCCCTTGGGCGGGGGAGGATACGCAGTATTTT. Its translation: CSAPWAGEDTQYF.

This clonotype was picked up a small number of times. The chain joins TRBV6-1 to TRBJ2-2; D remains unclear. Germline assignment: CDR1 MNHNS and CDR2 SASEGT. The CDR3 extends over 13 amino acids. V was cut by 5 bases and J by 4 bases, with 8 bases left in between. The CDR3 coding sequence is TGTGCCAGCAGTCCACACGCCACCGGGGAGCTGTTTTTT. Amino acids: CASSPHATGELFF.

On this clonotype itself: A much larger clone lies a single base off, so this may be a read error. The V and J genes are TRBV12-3 or TRBV12-4 and TRBJ2-2, with 7 bases fitting TRBD1. The V and J ends lost 7 bases and 0 bases, in that order; junction bases with no gene match: 2. CDR3 length equals 14 residues. The CDR3: CASTGTANTGELFF. The CDR3 region has the DNA TGTGCCAGCACCGGGACAGCGAACACCGGGGAGCTGTTTTTT.

This sequence joins TRBV9 and TRBJ2-5, with 8 bases fitting TRBD1. The CDR3 covers 15 residues. The V segment lost 3 bases and the J segment 5 bases; nucleotides outside the gene matches: 9. Looked up from germline, CDR1 is SGDLS and CDR2 is YYNGEE. CDR3 loop: CASSAGTGRGETQYF. The CDR3 coding sequence is TGTGCCAGCAGCGCAGGGACAGGTCGGGGGGAGACCCAGTACTTC.

The gene calls are TRBV7-9 and TRBJ1-5; 7 bases fit TRBD1. The CDR3 is 15 amino acids. V lost 5 bases, J lost 3 bases, and 7 bases stayed unmatched. Germline loops: CDR1 SEHNR, CDR2 FQNEAQ (reference sequence). The CDR3 protein is CASSPAGGFNQPQHF. The CDR3 coding sequence is TGTGCCAGCAGCCCCGCAGGGGGTTTCAATCAGCCCCAGCATTTT.

The V and J genes are TRBV15 and TRBJ1-5, with a tentative D call TRBD1 (5 bases). Trimming shortened V by 1 base and J by 10 bases, and 14 bases separated the two germline ends. The CDR3 is 14 residues long. Germline assignment: CDR1 LNHNV and CDR2 YYDKDF (reference sequence). CDR3 coding DNA: TGTGCCACCAGCAGAGCGGGACCCACTTTTCCCCAGCATTTT. This codes for CATSRAGPTFPQHF.

This clonotype was seen a handful of times. The chain couples TRBV25-1 to TRBJ2-7; 8 bases agree with TRBD1. Germline V gene data show CDR1 as MGHDK and CDR2 as SYGVNS. The junction had 8 bases not matched to a gene; V was cut back by 4 bases and J by 3 bases. The CDR3 has 15 amino acids. The CDR3 sequence is CASSGTGTGDYEQYF. The CDR3 DNA is TGTGCCAGCAGTGGGACCGGGACAGGAGACTACGAGCAGTACTTC.

This clonotype showed up just a few times. The chain couples TRBV3-1 to TRBJ2-1, with TRBD2 as a possible D gene (6 bases). The CDR3 contains 14 residues. Trimming removed 4 bases from V and 10 bases from J, with 17 bases in between. Per germline, CDR1 LGHDT and CDR2 YNNKEL (reference sequence). CDR3 DNA: TGTGCCAGCAGCCCTGGGACTTCTTTGGCGGAGCAGTTCTTC. It encodes CASSPGTSLAEQFF.

This clonotype was counted a few times. The chain uses TRBV5-1 and TRBJ2-1; the D is unclear. CDR3 length: 17 amino acids. The germline CDR1 and CDR2 sequences are SGHRS and YFSETQ. The V and J ends lost 4 bases and 0 bases respectively, with 17 bases between them. Written as DNA, the CDR3 is TGCGCCAGCAGCCCCCTACCCCCTTCTGGCTCCTACAATGAGCAGTTCTTC. It yields the protein CASSPLPPSGSYNEQFF.

This clonotype showed up just a few times. The chain uses TRBV27 and TRBJ2-5; 7 bases align to TRBD2. Trimming at V came to 4 bases and at J to 0 bases, leaving 11 bases not matched to a gene. CDR3 size: 17 residues. CDR1 MNHEY and CDR2 SMNVEV come from the germline V gene (reference sequence). CDR3 nucleotide sequence: TGTGCCAGCAGTTGGCGTGGTGACGGGGGGTACCAAGAGACCCAGTACTTC. Encoded protein: CASSWRGDGGYQETQYF.

The chain couples TRBV5-1 to TRBJ2-1; 8 nucleotides agree with TRBD1. J was trimmed by 4 bases and V by 3 bases; bases with no gene match: 6. The CDR3 has 15 amino acids. Germline lookup yields CDR1 SGHRS and CDR2 YFSETQ. CDR3 sequence: CASSSQGAEYNEQFF. The CDR3 DNA reads as TGCGCCAGCAGCTCCCAGGGGGCAGAGTACAATGAGCAGTTCTTC.

This clonotype was counted only a few times. The chain links TRBV29-1 to TRBJ2-7, with D possibly TRBD1 on 6 matching bases. With 7 bases removed from V and 0 bases from J, the gap between germline ends came to 13 bases. This CDR3 comprises 13 residues. Germline CDR1 is SQVTM and CDR2 is ANQGSEA. In nucleotides, the CDR3 is TGCAGCGCCATGGACAGAAGCTCCTACGAGCAGTACTTC. Residues: CSAMDRSSYEQYF.

In this sample, this clonotype turned up a few times. The chain joins TRBV5-1 to TRBJ2-7, with D uncertain. CDR1 SGHRS and CDR2 YFSETQ come from the germline V gene. V lost 2 bases and J lost 2, with 8 bases in between. This CDR3 has 13 residues. CDR3 loop: CASSFEPTYEQYF. For the CDR3, the DNA is TGCGCCAGCAGCTTTGAGCCTACCTACGAGCAGTACTTC.

The gene calls are TRBV12-3 or TRBV12-4 and TRBJ1-2; D remains unclear. This CDR3 comprises 11 residues. The germline V and J ends were trimmed by 3 bases and 8 bases, with 7 bases remaining between them. The CDR3 DNA reads TGTGCCAGCAGTTTCGTCGGGGGCTACACCTTC. Translated: CASSFVGGYTF.